The 26 T cell receptor beta chains reported below all come from one sample, sequenced in a study of cytomegalovirus exposure and HLA in healthy donors. The PCR used 60 Vbeta and 13 Jbeta primers. The protocol was immunoSEQ multiplex PCR, while the TCRdb copy is restricted to in-frame clones and leaves out a portion. The sample lists under 75,000 clones; about nine tenths were seen once. The sequenced material came from PBMCs. These TCRs come from a woman in her twenties or thirties in good health and CMV-seronegative.

The chain joins TRBV30 to TRBJ1-2; tentative D call: TRBD1 (5 bases). The CDR3 consists of 13 residues. Trimming removed 1 base at V and 0 bases at J, with 6 bases between. Germline CDR1 is GTSNPN and CDR2 is SVGIG (reference sequence). The CDR3 region has the DNA TGTGCCTGGAGTGGACAGTCTAACTATGGCTACACCTTC. This encodes CAWSGQSNYGYTF.

The sample holds a few counts of this clone. The V and J genes are TRBV6-4 and TRBJ2-1; D not certain. V lost 3 bases, J lost 5 bases, and 8 bases lay in between. The germline CDR1 and CDR2 sequences are MRHNA and SNTAGT. The CDR3 extends over 13 amino acids. CDR3 nucleotides: TGTGCCAGCAGTGAAGAAGCCCACAATGAGCAGTTCTTC. Translating it yields CASSEEAHNEQFF.

This clone occurred once. The chain combines TRBV7-2 with TRBJ2-7; D is perhaps TRBD2 (6 bases). V lost 3 bases, J lost 13 bases, and 16 bases lay in between. Germline assignment: CDR1 SGHTA and CDR2 FQGNSA. The CDR3 loop spans 12 amino acids. The CDR3 coding sequence is TGTGCCAGCAGCTTGGACTATACGAGCGCCTACTTC. Protein: CASSLDYTSAYF.

The rearrangement joins TRBV28 to TRBJ2-7, with a weak D call TRBD2 (6 bases). CDR3 size: 15 residues. V lost 5 bases, J lost 2 bases, and 16 bases lay in between. Looked up from germline, CDR1 is MDHEN and CDR2 is SYDVKM. CDR3 protein: CASSAYASATYEQYF. The CDR3 DNA reads TGTGCCAGCAGTGCTTATGCTAGCGCGACCTACGAGCAGTACTTC.

The J gene is TRBJ2-5, the V gene TRBV15, with 7 bases that match TRBD2. CDR1 and CDR2 from the germline V gene are LNHNV and YYDKDF (reference sequence). CDR3 length equals 16 residues. V shed 1 base and J 6 bases; nucleotides not matched to a gene: 11. The CDR3 region is CATSRAESAGDKTQYF. The CDR3 coding sequence is TGTGCCACCAGCAGAGCGGAAAGTGCGGGAGACAAGACCCAGTACTTC.

The chain carries TRBV30 and TRBJ1-2; 9 bases are shared with TRBD1. V shed 2 bases, J shed 8 bases, and the junction held 6 bases outside the gene matches. This CDR3 region has 13 residues. Per the germline V gene, CDR1 is GTSNPN and CDR2 is SVGIG (reference sequence). The CDR3 sequence is CAWSSYRGQGYTF. The CDR3 nucleotides read TGTGCCTGGAGTTCATACAGGGGGCAAGGCTACACCTTC.

The chain employs TRBV6-5 and TRBJ2-1; TRBD2 matches at 8 bases. Germline values: CDR1 MNHEY, CDR2 SVGAGI. The CDR3 is 14 amino acids. V dropped 0 bases and J dropped 6; count of bases not matched to a gene: 1. In DNA form, the CDR3 reads TGTGCCAGCAGTTACTCGCGGGGGGCCAATGAGCAGTTCTTC. It translates to CASSYSRGANEQFF.

The sample holds one count of this clone. The chain is built from TRBV5-1 and TRBJ2-1; D possibly corresponds to TRBD1 (5 bases). The CDR3 is 13 amino acids. Trimming took off 6 bases at V and 2 bases at J, with 9 bases between the two ends. The germline V gene encodes CDR1 SGHRS and CDR2 YFSETQ. CDR3 bases: TGCGCCAGCAATCCAGGGACCTACAATGAGCAGTTCTTC. Translated: CASNPGTYNEQFF.

V is TRBV6-4 and J is TRBJ2-7; 9 positions agree with TRBD2. Unmatched junction bases numbered 16, after V lost 0 bases and J lost 4 bases. The CDR3 runs 19 residues. Germline CDR1 MRHNA, CDR2 SNTAGT. This CDR3 is CASSDSRTLWAGGVYEQYF. The CDR3 nucleotides read TGTGCCAGCAGTGACTCCAGGACCCTATGGGCGGGAGGGGTGTACGAGCAGTACTTC.

The chain recombines TRBV4-2 with TRBJ2-7, with 13 bases fitting TRBD2. Germline trimming cut 2 bases from V and 2 bases from J; bases unmatched to any gene: 3. Germline V gene lookup returns CDR1 LGHNA and CDR2 YNFKEQ. This CDR3 has 16 amino acids. CDR3 bases: TGTGCCAGCAGCCAACAGGGGACTAGCGGGGCCTACGAGCAGTACTTC. As protein: CASSQQGTSGAYEQYF.

The chain couples TRBV7-9 to TRBJ1-5; TRBD1 aligns across 10 bases. Germline V lookup: CDR1 SEHNR, CDR2 FQNEAQ (reference sequence). The length of the CDR3 is 17 residues. Trimming cost V 4 bases and J 11 bases; bases outside gene matches: 17. The CDR3 bases are TGTGCCAGCAGCTCCGCCGGGACAGGGGCCCCCGGCGGGGCCCAGCATTTT. Translated, it gives CASSSAGTGAPGGAQHF.

The chain joins TRBV6-1 to TRBJ1-3; 9 bases align to TRBD1. Germline V gene lookup returns CDR1 MNHNS and CDR2 SASEGT. J lost 0 bases, V lost 3 bases, and 6 bases had no gene match. CDR3 size: 17 residues. The CDR3 DNA is TGTGCCAGCAGTGATGCACAGGGGGCTCCCTCTGGAAACACCATATATTTT. The encoded protein is CASSDAQGAPSGNTIYF.

The chain combines TRBV7-3 with TRBJ2-1; 7 positions match TRBD2. V was clipped by 5 bases and J by 9 bases; unmatched bases: 13. The CDR3 consists of 15 residues. CDR1 is SGHTA and CDR2 is FQGTGA in the germline V gene. Here the CDR3 reads CASSPLQAGASEQFF. The CDR3 bases are TGTGCCAGCAGCCCCCTTCAGGCGGGAGCCAGTGAGCAGTTCTTC.

The CDR3 is CASSAGHRGPETQYF. CDR3 DNA sequence: TGCGCCAGCAGCGCGGGACACAGGGGTCCAGAGACCCAGTACTTC. The J gene is TRBJ2-5, the V gene TRBV5-1, with TRBD1 as a possible D gene (7 bases). The V end was cut by 4 bases, the J end by 4 bases, with 17 bases between. Germline CDR1 reads SGHRS; CDR2 reads YFSETQ. The CDR3 runs to 15 residues.

The genes are TRBV6-1 and TRBJ2-2; the D gene is possibly TRBD2 (6 bases). Germline CDR1 MNHNS, CDR2 SASEGT. V lost 4 bases and J lost 2, with 11 bases in between. The CDR3 runs 15 residues. The chain's CDR3 is CASSGLVRNTGELFF. In nucleotides, the CDR3 is TGTGCCAGCAGTGGACTAGTGAGAAACACCGGGGAGCTGTTTTTT.

CDR3 in amino acids: CASSNTQETQYF. DNA for the CDR3: TGTGCCAGTAGTAACACCCAAGAGACCCAGTACTTC. J is TRBJ2-5 and V is TRBV19; the D is unclear. This CDR3 is built from 12 residues. Germline V gives CDR1 LNHDA, CDR2 SQIVND (reference sequence). V dropped 4 bases and J dropped 1 base, with 4 bases sitting between them. Drawing the rest from reference TRBV19 and TRBJ2-5, the complete variable domain is DGGITQSPKYLFRKEGQNVTLSCEQNLNHDAMYWYRQDPGQGLRLIYYSQIVNDFQKGDIAEGYSVSREKKESFPLTVTSAQKNPTAFYLCASSNTQETQYFGPGTRLLVL.

J is TRBJ1-5 and V is TRBV19; D not certain. The CDR3 is made up of 17 amino acids. The V gene lost 6 bases and the J gene lost 0 bases, with 18 bases spanning the gap. Germline assignment: CDR1 LNHDA and CDR2 SQIVND (reference sequence). This CDR3 is CASSRTGGNGSNQPQHF. DNA for the CDR3: TGTGCCAGTAGCAGGACCGGAGGGAATGGTAGCAATCAGCCCCAGCATTTT.

The chain links TRBV7-6 to TRBJ2-7; D is perhaps TRBD2 (5 bases). Germline lookup yields CDR1 SGHVS and CDR2 FNYEAQ. The CDR3 is made up of 12 amino acids. V dropped 5 bases and J dropped 6 bases, with 11 bases sitting between them. CDR3 residues: CASSQTGVEQYF. The CDR3, as DNA: TGTGCCAGCAGCCAGACCGGGGTCGAGCAGTACTTC.

The chain employs TRBV29-1 and TRBJ1-3; 9 bases are shared with TRBD1. J lost 6 bases, V lost 5 bases, and 2 bases had no gene match. The germline V gene has CDR1 SQVTM and CDR2 ANQGSEA. The CDR3 is made up of 12 amino acids. Here the CDR3 reads CSVWTGANTIYF. The CDR3 DNA reads as TGCAGCGTTTGGACAGGGGCAAACACCATATATTTT.

The genes are TRBV5-1 and TRBJ1-4; D is undetermined. V gave up 4 bases and J gave up 3 bases, with 7 bases separating them. The CDR3 has 13 residues. Germline-derived CDR1 and CDR2 are SGHRS and YFSETQ. The DNA for the CDR3 is TGCGCCAGCAGCCCGCGAGCTAATGAAAAACTGTTTTTT. Translating it yields CASSPRANEKLFF.

The rearrangement uses TRBV7-2 and TRBJ2-5, with D possibly being TRBD2 (6 bases). With the DNA end fitting TRBJ2-7 better, the J assignment may be wrong. Germline V CDR1 and CDR2: SGHTA, FQGNSA. The CDR3 consists of 14 residues. The CDR3 loop is CASSQSGPPYEQYF. DNA for the CDR3: TGTGCCAGCAGCCAAAGCGGGCCACCCTACGAGCAGTACTTC.

The rearrangement joins TRBV10-3 to TRBJ2-5; a weak D match, TRBD2 (5 bases). The CDR3 covers 14 residues. The ends were cut back, 3 bases at V and 3 bases at J, with 11 bases in the middle. From germline, CDR1 is ENHRY and CDR2 SYGVKD. The CDR3 DNA reads as TGTGCCATCAGTGAAGGCCGGGAAAAAGAGACCCAGTACTTC. Protein: CAISEGREKETQYF.

V usage is TRBV28 and J usage is TRBJ1-3; D may be TRBD1 (6 bases). V was shortened by 6 bases and J by 2 bases, with 11 bases between the two germline ends. The CDR3 loop spans 14 amino acids. Germline loops: CDR1 MDHEN, CDR2 SYDVKM. The CDR3: CASRYQGTGNTIYF. CDR3 sequence (DNA): TGTGCCAGCAGGTATCAGGGGACTGGAAACACCATATATTTT.

This chain connects TRBV18 to TRBJ2-7, with 7 bases that match TRBD1. Germline CDR1 reads KGHSH; CDR2 reads LQKENI. Trimming cost V 0 bases and J 2 bases; bases outside gene matches: 10. The CDR3 extends over 17 amino acids. DNA for the CDR3: TGTGCCAGCTCACCACCGGGGATTGGGACAGCAACCTACGAGCAGTACTTC. Its translation: CASSPPGIGTATYEQYF.

The J gene is TRBJ1-5, the V gene TRBV5-4, with TRBD1 as a possible D gene (6 bases). The CDR3 length is 13 residues. The germline CDR1 and CDR2 sequences are SGHNT and YYREEE (reference sequence). V was pared by 4 bases and J by 4 bases, with 9 bases between. The CDR3 here is CASSTDRNQPQHF. DNA of the CDR3: TGTGCCAGCAGCACAGACAGGAATCAGCCCCAGCATTTT.

The gene calls are TRBV19 and TRBJ2-7; 8 bases are shared with TRBD2. Germline V gene sequence: CDR1 LNHDA, CDR2 SQIVND (reference sequence). The length of the CDR3 is 16 residues. Germline trimming cut 6 bases from V and 0 bases from J; bases unmatched to any gene: 10. The chain's CDR3 is CASRDSGTGSSYEQYF. For the CDR3, the DNA is TGTGCCAGTAGGGATAGCGGGACTGGGAGCTCCTACGAGCAGTACTTC. Supplemented by reference TRBV19 and TRBJ2-7, the full variable domain reads DGGITQSPKYLFRKEGQNVTLSCEQNLNHDAMYWYRQDPGQGLRLIYYSQIVNDFQKGDIAEGYSVSREKKESFPLTVTSAQKNPTAFYLCASRDSGTGSSYEQYFGPGTRLTVT.